These T cell receptor beta chains were read from a single sample in a study of T cell responses to AZD1222 COVID-19 vaccine. Clones were sequenced by immunoSEQ multiplex PCR, and TCRdb holds only the in-frame ones, with some missing. The top ten hold 2% to 3% of the sample, which has under 140,000 clones, roughly 92% seen once. The sequences come from peripheral blood, collected 28 days after the second AZD1222 dose. All receptors come from an adult who received the AZD1222 COVID-19 vaccine. CDR3s leave out the opening cysteine and the closing phenylalanine or tryptophan. Expanded clones are given a class, and other clones once, few, many or no size at all.

clone size: -
V gene: TRBV12-3/TRBV12-4
J gene: TRBJ2-3
CDR3 protein: ASSPAQDPQY

clone size: -
V gene: TRBV14
J gene: TRBJ2-4
CDR3 protein: ASSQDSISQY

clone size: -
V gene: TRBV11-2
J gene: TRBJ1-2
CDR3 protein: ASSLAGRVGYT

clone size: -
V gene: TRBV4-3
J gene: TRBJ1-2
CDR3 protein: ASSQAGQAGDYGYT

clone size: -
V gene: TRBV24-1
J gene: TRBJ2-2
CDR3 protein: ATSKTGANTGELF

clone size: -
V gene: TRBV6-2/TRBV6-3
J gene: TRBJ2-2
CDR3 protein: ASSYVGLASGELF

clone size: -
V gene: TRBV5-4
J gene: TRBJ1-2
CDR3 protein: ASSLVSGGAGRGYT

clone size: -
V gene: TRBV18
J gene: TRBJ2-7
CDR3 protein: ASSPEQGAFSYEQY

clone size: -
V gene: TRBV25-1
J gene: TRBJ1-4
CDR3 protein: ASSELGQNEKLF

clone size: -
V gene: TRBV29-1
J gene: TRBJ1-4
CDR3 protein: SALDPNEKLF

clone size: once
V gene: TRBV6-5
J gene: TRBJ1-3
CDR3 protein: ASRRTGTFNTIY

clone size: -
V gene: TRBV9
J gene: TRBJ1-5
CDR3 protein: ASSEGRYVQPQH

clone size: -
V gene: TRBV2
J gene: TRBJ2-7
CDR3 protein: ASSVDPSSYEQY

clone size: -
V gene: TRBV20-1
J gene: TRBJ2-7
CDR3 protein: SGQLGWEQY

clone size: -
V gene: TRBV18
J gene: TRBJ2-7
CDR3 protein: ASSPRTGGAYEQY

clone size: -
V gene: TRBV20-1
J gene: TRBJ2-7
CDR3 protein: SGVHAYEQY

clone size: -
V gene: TRBV5-4
J gene: TRBJ1-3
CDR3 protein: ASSLEGLGNTIY

clone size: -
V gene: TRBV28
J gene: TRBJ2-7
CDR3 protein: ASIPVGIPPYEQY

clone size: -
V gene: TRBV25-1
J gene: TRBJ2-4
CDR3 protein: ASSDYNIQY

clone size: -
V gene: TRBV28
J gene: TRBJ2-1
CDR3 protein: ASSLLQGVAEQF

clone size: once
V gene: TRBV7-9
J gene: TRBJ1-5
CDR3 protein: ASSHWSDRVNQPQH

clone size: -
V gene: TRBV29-1
J gene: TRBJ2-5
CDR3 protein: SDTGGGETQY

clone size: -
V gene: TRBV7-2
J gene: TRBJ2-7
CDR3 protein: ASSSRRDLQQY

clone size: -
V gene: TRBV2
J gene: TRBJ1-1
CDR3 protein: ASREGGAASTEAF

clone size: -
V gene: TRBV12-3/TRBV12-4
J gene: TRBJ2-4
CDR3 protein: ASSLTGDIQY

clone size: -
V gene: TRBV10-3
J gene: TRBJ2-7
CDR3 protein: AISAGDYEQY

clone size: -
V gene: TRBV4-3
J gene: TRBJ1-4
CDR3 protein: ASSQGVRNEKLF

clone size: once
V gene: TRBV6-5
J gene: TRBJ2-7
CDR3 protein: ASRAGTEIYHEQY

clone size: -
V gene: TRBV6-5
J gene: TRBJ1-3
CDR3 protein: ASSYSGGDGNTIY

clone size: -
V gene: TRBV15
J gene: TRBJ1-5
CDR3 protein: ATSRDRSGNQPQH

clone size: -
V gene: TRBV3-1/TRBV3-2
J gene: TRBJ2-5
CDR3 protein: ASRRETLETQY

clone size: -
V gene: TRBV6-5
J gene: TRBJ2-7
CDR3 protein: ASSYYRGANYEQY

clone size: once
V gene: TRBV11-2
J gene: TRBJ2-3
CDR3 protein: ASSLPHSPDTQY

clone size: -
V gene: TRBV18
J gene: TRBJ2-3
CDR3 protein: ASSPPGTGGTDTQY

clone size: once
V gene: TRBV7-3
J gene: TRBJ1-6
CDR3 protein: ASSSQGANSPLH

clone size: -
V gene: TRBV9
J gene: TRBJ2-3
CDR3 protein: ASSDQSSGTDTQY

clone size: -
V gene: TRBV6-2/TRBV6-3
J gene: TRBJ1-5
CDR3 protein: ASSLNRANQPQH

clone size: once
V gene: TRBV5-5
J gene: TRBJ2-2
CDR3 protein: ASSLPADLNTGELF

clone size: -
V gene: TRBV28
J gene: TRBJ2-3
CDR3 protein: ASSPPDGTDTQY

clone size: -
V gene: TRBV19
J gene: TRBJ2-1
CDR3 protein: ASSTRLNEQF

clone size: -
V gene: TRBV5-4
J gene: TRBJ1-2
CDR3 protein: ASSLEGRDYGYT

clone size: -
V gene: TRBV10-1
J gene: TRBJ2-7
CDR3 protein: ASSESGNGFVEQY

clone size: -
V gene: TRBV7-9
J gene: TRBJ1-1
CDR3 protein: AIDRNTEAF

clone size: -
V gene: TRBV10-3
J gene: TRBJ1-4
CDR3 protein: AISEGGQGEKLF

clone size: once
V gene: TRBV9
J gene: TRBJ1-6
CDR3 protein: ASGVGQGTSPLH

clone size: -
V gene: TRBV9
J gene: TRBJ1-2
CDR3 protein: ASSVAPGTPYGYT